This entry features one T cell receptor beta chain sequence. Per the germline V gene, CDR1 is SGHNT and CDR2 is YYREEE (reference sequence). This CDR3 contains 12 residues. V lost 5 bases and J lost 0, with 4 bases in between. Seattle-derived patients entered the study during active infection and were followed longitudinally. This entry comes from a study of blood T cell repertoires in COVID-19. Study context: COVID-19 samples from acute and convalescent phases originated in the United States, Italy and Spain. Sample material is recorded as cDNA or gDNA derived from T cells, B-cell-depleted T cells, or PBMCs.

Original handling: Reference gene primer amplification in the assay estimated nucleated cell counts. The protocol was immunoSEQ multiplex PCR, while the TCRdb copy is restricted to in-frame clones and leaves out a portion. V and J calls and clone size are as listed in that table; D and trimming were resolved from the DNA. The data contain about 370,000 clones, more than 70% of them singletons. V gene TRBV5-4 combines with J gene TRBJ2-3, with no clear D. This TCR was sampled from a woman younger than 45 with COVID-19, enrolled during active disease. The sequenced material came from peripheral blood. As DNA, the CDR3 is TGTGCCAGCAGGGCAAGCACAGATACGCAGTATTTT. Translated, it gives CASRASTDTQYF.